This is a list of T cell receptor beta chains from one sample in a study of shared clonotypes between healthy human individuals. Libraries were prepared by immunoSEQ multiplex PCR; TCRdb keeps only in-frame clonotypes and omits some of them. This table holds roughly 500,000 clones, more than 75% found once. The material sequenced was PBMCs. All receptors come from a woman aged 40 to 49 in good health. Some clones in this sample may be carry-over from other donors' samples. CDR3s include the opening cysteine and the closing phenylalanine or tryptophan.

V gene	J gene	CDR3 length	CDR3 protein
TRBV7-3	TRBJ1-2	15	CASSHSAGERHGYTF
TRBV4-2	TRBJ1-3	14	CASSQGRSGNTIYF
TRBV6-5	TRBJ1-2	15	CASSPWEGDVNGYTF
TRBV5-1	TRBJ2-3	15	CASSVTSGSADTQYF
TRBV5-6	TRBJ1-6	14	CASSSGAELSPLHF
TRBV2	TRBJ2-7	12	CASSQRLPEQYF
TRBV18	TRBJ2-7	16	CASSGLGSSSSYEQYF
TRBV5-1	TRBJ2-1	13	CASARDGQGEQFF
TRBV5-4	TRBJ2-5	14	CASSLQGAQETQYF
TRBV5-1	TRBJ2-5	16	CASSLGVAGGQETQYF
TRBV10-3	TRBJ2-7	14	CAIGGGRFSYEQYF
TRBV4-2	TRBJ2-7	14	CASSQDRGTYEQYF
TRBV13	TRBJ2-7	15	CASSLPSRDSYEQYF
TRBV30	TRBJ2-1	14	CAWDLGQVNNEQFF
TRBV18	TRBJ1-4	13	CASSPPGNEKLFF
TRBV6-4	TRBJ2-1	15	CASRPLAGGGNEQFF
TRBV19	TRBJ2-7	13	CASSRREAYEQYF
TRBV7-5	TRBJ1-4	19	CVRSLGGAGDITTNEKLFF
TRBV5-4	TRBJ2-7	17	CASSLVAGTGGSYEQYF
TRBV5-1	TRBJ2-1	14	CASSLGSGDNEQFF